The subject of this entry is one TCR beta chain. This clone showed up many times. It has no known antigen specificity. It has no much larger one-base neighbor in the sample; base qualities were not kept. TCR CDR3 regions were amplified from genomic DNA by multiplex PCR using the deep immunoSEQ assay. Genomic DNA extracted from each cell subset was distributed evenly over all wells of several immunoSEQ 96-well plates, and each plate served as one replicate. Each replicate PCR for sorted subsets received about 0.2 ug genomic DNA, equal to about 29,000 T cell genomes. Purified libraries were quantified with a Qubit 3.0 fluorometer, sized on a Bioanalyzer 2100, and re-quantified with the KAPA Library Quantification kit. Each immunoSEQ 96-well plate was sequenced on its own single-read 150-cycle Illumina NextSeq 550 flow cell. As for how the authors treated the data: Because only junctional sequences without quality scores were contained in the immunoSEQ output, filtering matching that applied to full-length reads could not be performed. Sequences were annotated with PyIR, a Python wrapper for IgBLAST v1.9, and V/J genes and CDR3 were assigned using IMGT germline references. Reads were removed for weak V/J assignments (E-value above 1e-6), missing CDR3, stop codons, out-of-frame junctions, or ambiguous translated residues. V3J clonotypes were defined as sequences sharing the same inferred V gene, J gene, and CDR3 amino acid sequence. Percentage overlap between repertoires was computed as shared unique clonotypes divided by the size of the smaller repertoire. RTK rarefaction, the Chao1 estimator, and Recon v2.1 estimates of unobserved clonotypes were used to assess repertoire richness. For all TCRbeta clonotypes obtained by the gDNA method from a few donors, generation probabilities were computed with OLGA. TCRdb holds this immuneACCESS table with in-frame rearrangements only. Some clones are missing; in checked studies, unresolved V genes explain under half, and the rest has no known cause. D and trimming were read from the DNA, whereas the V and J calls and clone size are those reported in that table. This sample lists hundreds of thousands of clones; roughly 70% were detected once. The ten largest account for less than 2% of the sample.

Donors were healthy HIV-negative adults with no recently reported acute infections or vaccinations. Every donor was a Caucasian adult residing in Nashville, Tennessee, USA. Magnetic negative selection was used to enrich CD4+ T cells, after which naive cells were positively selected on CD45RA and the negative fraction became the memory subset. Blood was collected by leukapheresis, and PBMCs were isolated by Ficoll-Histopaque density gradient centrifugation and then cryopreserved in liquid nitrogen vapor phase. Purity and quantity of every magnetically sorted T cell population were checked by analytical flow cytometry. Genomic DNA was isolated from each sorted fraction and quantified by UV absorbance on a Nanodrop 2000c. The CDR3 starts with the cysteine, ends with the phenylalanine, and has 15 residues. Only CDR3 DNA is held: 45 bases, read in frame from base 1. Trimming removed 0 bases from V and 1 base from J, leaving 7 bases between the germline ends. The germline V gene yields SGHRS for CDR1 and YFSETQ for CDR2.

This sample is part of a study of shared clonotypes between healthy human individuals (dated by TCRdb to 2018 to 2020). Regarding the study in general: Three men and a couple of women, aged 18 to 49 years, made up the cohort. For each donor, three plates each were used for CD4 naive and CD4 memory, two plates were used for CD8 naive, and one plate was used for CD8 memory. Blood TCR repertoires of roughly five healthy adults were deeply sequenced to estimate repertoire size and the extent of clonotype sharing between individuals. Libraries were prepared and TCR repertoires were sequenced by different laboratories using diverse techniques, in order to increase sequencing depth and limit assay-specific biases. Each donor's leukapheresis produced roughly between roughly 0.85 and 9.5 billion PBMCs. Here is what the overall study found, with its caveats: Larger estimated clonotype richness was generally found for naive subsets than for memory subsets. Based on pairwise subsampling, the degree of clonotype sharing among donors was expected to be affected by sequencing depth. Because the study included a small number of donors, the genetic and exposure-history diversity represented was limited. Sampling was restricted to blood, and TCR repertoires in tissues likely differ from the TCR repertoires found in blood. Higher generation probabilities were observed for clonotypes shared by all four sorted-subset donors than for non-shared clonotypes. Even with the large sequencing depth, rarefaction of the sorted-subset datasets indicated that sequencing was incomplete. When a handful of donors were compared, the shared fraction of clonotypes was 5% to 6.5% for naive CD4, over 3% for naive CD8, about 2.5% for memory CD4, and 0.35% to 0.5% for memory CD8.

The sequence came from a woman aged 25 to 39 in good health. The sequenced sample consisted of memory CD4+ T cells sorted from blood. The cell subset or site label here, explained by the study, means: CD45RA-negative fraction. In this chain, TRBV5-1 is recombined with TRBJ1-4; no D gene call is confident. CDR3 region: CASSLVPGTNEKLFF. The nucleotide sequence is given as TGCGCCAGCAGCTTGGTCCCGGGAACTAATGAAAAACTGTTTTTT.